This T cell receptor (beta chain) is drawn from a study of blood T cells in healthy people across ages. Study as a whole: About one barcoded beta molecule per two T cells was the capture yield of template switching.

Study results and caveats: Both naive CD4+ cell counts and diversity were greater in long-lived donors than in aged donors.

Primed by a sample-barcoded 5' primer and a J-beta primer mix, a second PCR proceeded for 7 to 11 cycles. TCRdb reprocessed the 5' RACE reads with MiXCR, giving one entry per CDR3 protein. The sample lists approximately 600,000 distinct CDR3 sequences, around three fifths occurring once. On this clonotype: Its specificity is unknown.

The germline V gene encodes CDR1 SGHRS and CDR2 YFSETQ. The germline V and J ends were trimmed by 4 bases and 3 bases, with 14 bases remaining between them. CDR3 size: 14 residues. Sequencing used blood. This clonotype was obtained from a man between 60 and 75 years old in good health. The chain combines TRBV5-1 with TRBJ2-7; tentatively, D is TRBD1 (5 bases). The CDR3 DNA is TGCGCCAGCAGCGTGTCCAGGGTCAACTACGAGCAGTACTTC. Its protein product is CASSVSRVNYEQYF.